Listed here are 21 T cell receptor beta chains from one sample, sequenced in a study of cytomegalovirus exposure and HLA in healthy donors. The PCR was carried out with 60 Vbeta primers and 13 Jbeta primers. Only in-frame clones appear in the TCRdb table, and some are missing; sequencing was by immunoSEQ multiplex PCR. The sample records around 150,000 clones, approximately 71% being singletons. Sequenced input: PBMCs. These receptors originate from a woman in her forties or fifties in good health and CMV-seronegative.

The chain uses TRBV5-1 and TRBJ1-3; D is unclear. Trimming shortened V by 0 bases and J by 2 bases, and 6 bases separated the two germline ends. From germline, CDR1 is SGHRS and CDR2 YFSETQ. CDR3 length equals 14 residues. The CDR3 DNA is TGCGCCAGCAGCTTGGGGCAAGCTGGAAACACCATATATTTT. It encodes CASSLGQAGNTIYF.

J is TRBJ2-7 and V is TRBV28; D not certain. The germline gives CDR1 MDHEN, CDR2 SYDVKM. The CDR3 covers 15 residues. V was clipped by 6 bases and J by 0 bases, with 15 bases between them. CDR3 sequence (DNA): TGTGCCAGCAGAAGAGAGTATTTGAGCTCCTACGAGCAGTACTTC. As protein: CASRREYLSSYEQYF.

The V and J genes are TRBV5-8 and TRBJ1-2; 9 bases match TRBD1. Per germline, CDR1 SGHTS and CDR2 YDEGEE. The CDR3 is made up of 11 amino acids. CDR3 region: CGTGAGYGYTF. The CDR3 nucleotides are TGTGGGACAGGGGCCGGCTATGGCTACACCTTC.

The chain uses TRBV7-9 and TRBJ1-1; D is perhaps TRBD1 (6 bases). The V and J ends lost 5 bases and 1 base respectively, with 14 bases between them. The length of the CDR3 is 15 residues. CDR1 and CDR2 (germline): SEHNR, FQNEAQ (reference sequence). CDR3 loop: CASSTRTGKNTEAFF. The CDR3 DNA follows: TGTGCCAGCAGCACCCGAACAGGGAAGAACACTGAAGCTTTCTTT.

The rearrangement joins TRBV6-5 to TRBJ1-2, with TRBD1 matching 7 bases. The germline V gene has CDR1 MNHEY and CDR2 SVGAGI. V lost 0 bases, J lost 2 bases, and 6 bases stayed unmatched. The CDR3 covers 16 residues. CDR3 in DNA: TGTGCCAGCAGTTACTCCCCGGGACAGCCCAACTATGGCTACACCTTC. This translates into CASSYSPGQPNYGYTF.

J is TRBJ1-5 and V is TRBV7-9, with 7 bases identical to TRBD1. The germline V gene has CDR1 SEHNR and CDR2 FQNEAQ (reference sequence). The junction had 3 bases not matched to a gene; V was cut back by 1 base and J by 6 bases. The CDR3 consists of 14 residues. CDR3 residues: CASSLGQGGQPQHF. CDR3 sequence (DNA): TGTGCCAGCAGCTTAGGGCAGGGGGGTCAGCCCCAGCATTTT.

This chain joins TRBV6-8 and TRBJ1-5, with 7 bases aligning to TRBD1. The CDR3 runs 13 residues. Germline-derived CDR1 and CDR2 are MNHGY and SAAAGT. V was clipped by 7 bases and J by 7 bases; unmatched bases: 7. This chain's CDR3 is CASIYRGRQPQHF. The CDR3 region has the DNA TGTGCCAGCATATACAGGGGAAGGCAGCCCCAGCATTTT.

The chain recombines TRBV4-1 with TRBJ2-4; 9 positions agree with TRBD1. V was pared by 2 bases and J by 8 bases, with 4 bases of the junction left unmatched. Germline V lookup: CDR1 MGHRA, CDR2 YSYEKL. The length of the CDR3 is 14 residues. The CDR3 reads CASSQRTGADIQYF. The DNA of the CDR3 is TGCGCCAGCAGCCAACGGACAGGGGCGGACATTCAGTACTTC.

The rearrangement links TRBV30 to TRBJ2-1, with TRBD2 as a possible D gene (6 bases). V lost 3 bases, J lost 8 bases, and 17 bases lay in between. The CDR3 consists of 14 residues. Germline values: CDR1 GTSNPN, CDR2 SVGIG (reference sequence). The CDR3 DNA is TGTGCCTGGAGGAGGGACTCGACCGGTCATGAGCAGTTCTTC. This translates into CAWRRDSTGHEQFF.

The gene calls are TRBV7-9 and TRBJ1-2; D perhaps matches TRBD1 (5 bases). This CDR3 spans 14 amino acids. V was trimmed by 2 bases and J by 4 bases, leaving 11 bases between them. Germline V gene lookup returns CDR1 SEHNR and CDR2 FQNEAQ (reference sequence). The DNA of the CDR3 is TGTGCCAGCAGCTTATCGACAGAGTCCTATGGCTACACCTTC. It codes for CASSLSTESYGYTF.

This clone appeared a few times. The rearrangement links TRBV27 to TRBJ1-6; 8 nucleotides agree with TRBD1. Germline CDR1 is MNHEY and CDR2 is SMNVEV (reference sequence). The CDR3 sequence is 15 residues long. After removal of 0 bases from V and 9 bases from J, the junction contained 4 bases not matched to a gene. CDR3 nucleotide sequence: TGTGCCAGCAGTTTATCGGCGACAGGGGTTTCACCCCTCCACTTT. Translating gives CASSLSATGVSPLHF.

The chain is built from TRBV5-6 and TRBJ1-3; D uncertain. Trimming took off 5 bases at V and 1 base at J, with 16 bases between the two ends. The CDR3 covers 16 residues. Germline V gives CDR1 SGHDT, CDR2 YYEEEE. The CDR3 reads CASSSPAGQSGNTIYF. In DNA, the CDR3 is TGTGCCAGCAGTTCCCCCGCAGGCCAGTCTGGAAACACCATATATTTT.

This chain joins TRBV6-5 and TRBJ2-2, with 10 bases aligning to TRBD1. The germline V gene encodes CDR1 MNHEY and CDR2 SVGAGI. V trimming: 8 bases; J trimming: 5 bases; junction bases outside the gene matches: 8. This CDR3 is built from 15 residues. This CDR3 reads CASSGRTGGTGELFF. DNA for the CDR3: TGTGCCAGCTCCGGTAGGACAGGGGGAACCGGGGAGCTGTTTTTT.

The chain couples TRBV5-6 to TRBJ1-1; 7 bases are shared with TRBD1. V lost 4 bases to trimming and J lost 8 bases; unmatched junction nucleotides: 5. This CDR3 is 12 amino acids long. Germline V gene data show CDR1 as SGHDT and CDR2 as YYEEEE. The CDR3 region has the DNA TGTGCCAGCAGCCAACCGACAGGGGAAGCTTTCTTT. The encoded protein is CASSQPTGEAFF.

The V call is TRBV5-4, the J call TRBJ2-5; D gene unclear. Trimming removed 0 bases from V and 4 bases from J, with 10 bases in between. Germline V gene lookup returns CDR1 SGHNT and CDR2 YYREEE (reference sequence). The CDR3 contains 14 residues. The CDR3 loop is CASSLDAEGETQYF. In DNA, the CDR3 is TGTGCCAGCAGCTTGGATGCGGAAGGAGAGACCCAGTACTTC.

The chain combines TRBV7-9 with TRBJ2-5; 10 positions agree with TRBD2. This CDR3 has 15 amino acids. Trimming cost V 5 bases and J 2 bases; bases outside gene matches: 5. Germline CDR1 and CDR2: SEHNR and FQNEAQ (reference sequence). Written as DNA, the CDR3 is TGTGCCAGCAGCGCAATAGCGGGGGGACAAGAGACCCAGTACTTC. Translation gives CASSAIAGGQETQYF.

The rearrangement uses TRBV19 and TRBJ2-3; D may be TRBD1 (6 bases). Trimming shortened V by 3 bases and J by 2 bases, and 12 bases separated the two germline ends. CDR3 length: 15 amino acids. Germline V CDR1 and CDR2: LNHDA, SQIVND (reference sequence). CDR3 nucleotide sequence: TGTGCCAGTAGTATTTCAGGGGCTTTCACAGATACGCAGTATTTT. As protein: CASSISGAFTDTQYF. Complete variable domain (other parts from reference TRBV19 and TRBJ2-3): DGGITQSPKYLFRKEGQNVTLSCEQNLNHDAMYWYRQDPGQGLRLIYYSQIVNDFQKGDIAEGYSVSREKKESFPLTVTSAQKNPTAFYLCASSISGAFTDTQYFGPGTRLTVL.

The V gene is TRBV4-2, the J gene TRBJ2-7; D may be TRBD2 (5 bases). Germline V CDR1 and CDR2: LGHNA, YNFKEQ. V was shortened by 1 base and J by 5 bases, with 9 bases between the two germline ends. This CDR3 is built from 13 residues. CDR3 sequence (DNA): TGTGCCAGCAGCCAAGTTCCCGGGGACGAGCAGTACTTC. Translation gives CASSQVPGDEQYF.

The chain uses TRBV5-1 and TRBJ1-4; possibly TRBD1 for D (6 bases). The CDR3 has 17 amino acids. The V end lost 4 bases, the J end lost 3 bases, and 19 bases lay between the germline ends. From germline, CDR1 is SGHRS and CDR2 YFSETQ. CDR3 nucleotide sequence: TGCGCCAGCAGCCGACGAAGGGAGGGGGTAGCTAATGAAAAACTGTTTTTT. Amino acids: CASSRRREGVANEKLFF.

This chain connects TRBV29-1 to TRBJ2-5; 8 bases fit TRBD1. Germline CDR1 is SQVTM and CDR2 is ANQGSEA. V trimming: 2 bases; J trimming: 5 bases; junction bases outside the gene matches: 10. The CDR3 has 15 residues. CDR3 coding DNA: TGCAGCGTTGAAACCCCCCGGACAGGGAAGGAGACCCAGTACTTC. Amino acid sequence: CSVETPRTGKETQYF.

The chain has TRBV27 and TRBJ2-3; TRBD2 matches at 7 bases. Trimming at V came to 6 bases and at J to 2 bases, leaving 14 bases not matched to a gene. This CDR3 has 17 amino acids. Germline CDR1 reads MNHEY; CDR2 reads SMNVEV (reference sequence). The CDR3 spells CASSYLRGDLNTDTQYF. CDR3 DNA sequence: TGTGCCAGCAGCTACTTACGGGGGGACCTTAACACAGATACGCAGTATTTT.